Below are 15 T cell receptor beta chains sequenced from a single sample in a study of long-term antiretroviral therapy in people with HIV. Sequencing used immunoSEQ v3.0 at survey level. Measured with immunoSEQ multiplex PCR; TCRdb has only the in-frame clones, and not every one. This table holds around 22,000 clones, roughly 96% found once. Material: unsorted PBMCs, obtained roughly 5.1 years after starting antiretroviral therapy. These TCRs come from a woman aged 50 to 65 with HIV.

This clone was recorded only once. V gene TRBV2 combines with J gene TRBJ2-5, with no clear D. The CDR3 sequence is 13 residues long. CDR1 and CDR2 from the germline V gene are SNHLY and FYNNEI. The germline V and J ends were trimmed by 2 bases and 7 bases, with 11 bases remaining between them. CDR3 sequence (DNA): TGTGCCAGCAGTGAAAGGGAAGATGGGACCCAGTACTTC. Its translation: CASSEREDGTQYF.

V is TRBV7-3 and J is TRBJ2-4; D is unresolved. The V gene lost 2 bases and the J gene lost 6 bases, with 8 bases spanning the gap. The CDR3 sequence is 13 residues long. Germline V gene sequence: CDR1 SGHTA, CDR2 FQGTGA. Written as DNA, the CDR3 is TGTGCCAGCAGCTTACGACCCGGAAACATTCAGTACTTC. Its translation: CASSLRPGNIQYF.

This sequence joins TRBV23-1 and TRBJ2-5, with 7 bases lining up with TRBD1. TRBV23-1 is assigned to the ORF class and has an uncertain function. V was clipped by 5 bases and J by 5 bases; unmatched bases: 11. The CDR3 spans 15 residues. This CDR3 is CASSSIPGQRETQYF. CDR3 nucleotides: TGCGCCAGCAGTTCCATCCCGGGACAGAGGGAGACCCAGTACTTC.

The V gene is TRBV7-2, the J gene TRBJ2-2, with 12 nucleotides matching TRBD2. The CDR3 consists of 17 residues. With V trimmed by 2 bases and J by 7 bases, 8 bases remained unmatched. Germline loops: CDR1 SGHTA, CDR2 FQGNSA. The CDR3 region is CASSLPSGRAGGGELFF. The CDR3 DNA is TGTGCCAGCAGCTTACCTAGCGGGAGGGCCGGTGGCGGGGAGCTGTTTTTT. The full variable domain, its missing parts supplied by reference TRBV7-2 and TRBJ2-2, is GAGVSQSPSNKVTEKGKDVELRCDPISGHTALYWYRQSLGQGLEFLIYFQGNSAPDKSGLPSDRFSAERTGGSVSTLTIQRTQQEDSAVYLCASSLPSGRAGGGELFFGEGSRLTVL.

The chain has TRBV7-9 and TRBJ1-1; 9 positions match TRBD1. Per germline, CDR1 SEHNR and CDR2 FQNEAQ (reference sequence). The CDR3 totals 14 residues. The V segment lost 2 bases and the J segment 7 bases; nucleotides outside the gene matches: 5. DNA for the CDR3: TGTGCCAGCAGCTTACAACAGGGGGCGTTTGAAGCTTTCTTT. As protein: CASSLQQGAFEAFF. Complete variable domain (other parts from reference TRBV7-9 and TRBJ1-1): DTGVSQNPRHKITKRGQNVTFRCDPISEHNRLYWYRQTLGQGPEFLTYFQNEAQLEKSRLLSDRFSAERPKGSFSTLEIQRTEQGDSAMYLCASSLQQGAFEAFFGQGTRLTVV.

The V gene is TRBV27, the J gene TRBJ1-2, with 7 bases matching TRBD1. This CDR3 comprises 15 residues. The germline V gene encodes CDR1 MNHEY and CDR2 SMNVEV (reference sequence). V trimming: 2 bases; J trimming: 2 bases; junction bases outside the gene matches: 5. CDR3 in DNA: TGTGCCAGCAGTTTAATGGGCAGGGGGAACTATGGCTACACCTTC. It codes for CASSLMGRGNYGYTF.

The gene calls are TRBV13 and TRBJ2-5; the D is unclear. The CDR3 length is 11 residues. Germline V CDR1 and CDR2: PRHDT, FYEKMQ (reference sequence). V was shortened by 5 bases and J by 5 bases, with 6 bases between the two germline ends. In DNA form, the CDR3 reads TGTGCCAGCAGCCTTAGGGAGACCCAGTACTTC. Translated, it gives CASSLRETQYF.

In DNA, the CDR3 is TGTGCCAGCAGTTTATCGGCTAGCGGGTTTTACAATGAGCAGTTCTTC. This sequence encodes CASSLSASGFYNEQFF. The V call is TRBV28, the J call TRBJ2-1; 8 bases line up with TRBD2. The V and J ends lost 1 base and 4 bases, in that order; junction bases with no gene match: 6. Germline CDR1 is MDHEN and CDR2 is SYDVKM. This CDR3 contains 16 residues.

For the CDR3, the DNA is TGTGCTAGTGGTTTGGATATCGCTGAGCAGTTCTTC. Translating gives CASGLDIAEQFF. This rearrangement joins TRBV12-5 to TRBJ2-1; D is unclear. Germline CDR1 and CDR2: LGHNT and FRNRAP. The CDR3 runs 12 residues. V was cut by 1 base and J by 9 bases, with 7 bases left in between.

This clone was detected only once. The chain links TRBV6-6 to TRBJ2-2; weak D call: TRBD2 (6 bases). CDR3 length: 15 residues. V was pared by 5 bases and J by 0 bases, with 10 bases between. The V gene's germline CDR1 is MNHNY and CDR2 SVGAGI (reference sequence). The CDR3 region has the DNA TGTGCCAGCAGTGCTAGCGCCTCGAACACCGGGGAGCTGTTTTTT. This translates into CASSASASNTGELFF.

This clone appeared once. V gene TRBV10-3 combines with J gene TRBJ2-1, with 14 bases identical to TRBD2. Trimming took 10 bases from V and 8 from J; bases not matched to a gene: 10. The length of the CDR3 is 15 residues. CDR1 and CDR2 from the germline V gene are ENHRY and SYGVKD. CDR3 protein: CATGTSGRVGDEQFF. The CDR3 DNA reads TGTGCCACGGGGACTAGCGGGAGAGTTGGCGATGAGCAGTTCTTC.

The chain carries TRBV18 and TRBJ1-1; the D is unclear. V lost 0 bases and J lost 1, with 6 bases in between. The CDR3 length is 14 residues. Germline-derived CDR1 and CDR2 are KGHSH and LQKENI. The CDR3 loop is CASSPPTSNTEAFF. Written as DNA, the CDR3 is TGTGCCAGCTCACCACCAACATCGAACACTGAAGCTTTCTTT.

The chain combines TRBV7-6 with TRBJ2-5; D uncertain. Germline values: CDR1 SGHVS, CDR2 FNYEAQ. This CDR3 contains 12 residues. With 4 bases removed from V and 5 bases from J, the gap between germline ends came to 8 bases. DNA of the CDR3: TGTGCCAGCAGCTCCTCTTGGGAGACCCAGTACTTC. The encoded protein is CASSSSWETQYF.

The chain recombines TRBV5-1 with TRBJ1-2; maybe TRBD1 (5 bases). Germline loops: CDR1 SGHRS, CDR2 YFSETQ. Trimming stripped 0 bases from V and 2 bases from J, with 8 bases between. CDR3 length: 14 amino acids. CDR3 sequence: CASSLGGTNYGYTF. The CDR3 nucleotides are TGCGCCAGCAGCTTGGGGGGGACCAACTATGGCTACACCTTC.

This chain links TRBV28 with TRBJ2-7, with 8 bases fitting TRBD1. V shed 6 bases, J shed 5 bases, and the junction held 9 bases outside the gene matches. The CDR3 spans 14 residues. Germline CDR1 reads MDHEN; CDR2 reads SYDVKM. The CDR3 DNA is TGTGCCAGCAGGACACCGGGACAGGAGCACGAGCAGTACTTC. Its protein product is CASRTPGQEHEQYF.